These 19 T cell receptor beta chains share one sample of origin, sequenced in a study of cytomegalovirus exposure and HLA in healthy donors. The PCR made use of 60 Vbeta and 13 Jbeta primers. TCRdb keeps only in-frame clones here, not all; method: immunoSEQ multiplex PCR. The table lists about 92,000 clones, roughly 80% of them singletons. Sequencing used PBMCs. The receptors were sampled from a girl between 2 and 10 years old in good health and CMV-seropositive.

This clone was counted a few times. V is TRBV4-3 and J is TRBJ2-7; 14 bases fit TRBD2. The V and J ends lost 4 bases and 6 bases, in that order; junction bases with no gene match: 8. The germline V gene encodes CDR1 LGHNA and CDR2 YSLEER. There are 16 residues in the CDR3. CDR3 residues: CASSPRDGLAGGEQYF. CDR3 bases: TGCGCCAGCAGCCCCCGTGACGGACTAGCGGGAGGCGAGCAGTACTTC.

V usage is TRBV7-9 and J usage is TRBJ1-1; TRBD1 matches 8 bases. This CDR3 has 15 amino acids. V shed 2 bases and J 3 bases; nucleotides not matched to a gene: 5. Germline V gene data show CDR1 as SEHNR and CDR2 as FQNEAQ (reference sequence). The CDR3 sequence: CASSLRQGADTEAFF. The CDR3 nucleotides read TGTGCCAGCAGCTTACGGCAGGGGGCCGACACTGAAGCTTTCTTT.

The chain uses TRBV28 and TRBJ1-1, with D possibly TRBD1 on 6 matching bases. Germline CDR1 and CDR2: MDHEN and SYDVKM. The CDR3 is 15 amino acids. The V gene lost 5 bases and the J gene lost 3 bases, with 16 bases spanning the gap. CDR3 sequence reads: CASSAWGLVHTEAFF. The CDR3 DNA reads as TGTGCCAGCAGTGCCTGGGGGCTGGTTCACACTGAAGCTTTCTTT.

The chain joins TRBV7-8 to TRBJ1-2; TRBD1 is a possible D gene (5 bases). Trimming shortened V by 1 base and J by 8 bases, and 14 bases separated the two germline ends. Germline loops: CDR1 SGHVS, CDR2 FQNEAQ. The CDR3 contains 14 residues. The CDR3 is CASSLGPGPEGYTF. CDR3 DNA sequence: TGTGCCAGCAGCTTAGGTCCAGGGCCGGAAGGCTACACCTTC.

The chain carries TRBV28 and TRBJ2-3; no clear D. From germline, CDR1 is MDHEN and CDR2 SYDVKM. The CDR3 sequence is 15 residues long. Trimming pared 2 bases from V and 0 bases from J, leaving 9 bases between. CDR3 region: CASSLSDSSTDTQYF. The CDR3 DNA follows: TGTGCCAGCAGTTTAAGCGATTCTAGCACAGATACGCAGTATTTT.

Here the CDR3 DNA reads TGTGCCAGCAGTTTTAAGTCTGGACAGGGGGCTTGGGGTAACTATGGCTACACCTTC. Protein sequence: CASSFKSGQGAWGNYGYTF. The chain has TRBV28 and TRBJ1-2; 11 nucleotides line up with TRBD1. The CDR3 is 19 residues long. Trimming at V came to 3 bases and at J to 1 base, leaving 13 bases not matched to a gene. Germline lookup yields CDR1 MDHEN and CDR2 SYDVKM.

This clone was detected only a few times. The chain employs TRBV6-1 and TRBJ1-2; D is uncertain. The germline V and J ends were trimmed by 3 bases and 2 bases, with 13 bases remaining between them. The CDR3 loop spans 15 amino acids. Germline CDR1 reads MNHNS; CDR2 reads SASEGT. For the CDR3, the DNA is TGTGCCAGCAGTGAGCTGGTTCAGGCCAACTATGGCTACACCTTC. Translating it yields CASSELVQANYGYTF.

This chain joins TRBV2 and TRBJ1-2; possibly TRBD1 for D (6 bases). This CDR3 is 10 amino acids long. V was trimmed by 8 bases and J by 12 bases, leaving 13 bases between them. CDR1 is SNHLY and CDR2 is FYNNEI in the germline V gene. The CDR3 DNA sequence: TGTGCCAGCGGTACACAGGGAGACACCTTC. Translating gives CASGTQGDTF. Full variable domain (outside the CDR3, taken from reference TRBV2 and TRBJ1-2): EPEVTQTPSHQVTQMGQEVILRCVPISNHLYFYWYRQILGQKVEFLVSFYNNEISEKSEIFDDQFSVERPDGSNFTLKIRSTKLEDSAMYFCASGTQGDTFGSGTRLTVV.

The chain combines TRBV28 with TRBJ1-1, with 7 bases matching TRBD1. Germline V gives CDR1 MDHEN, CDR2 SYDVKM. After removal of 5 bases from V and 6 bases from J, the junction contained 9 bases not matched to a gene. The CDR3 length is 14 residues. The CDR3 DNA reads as TGTGCCAGCAGTGGGGGGATCAGGGGGGCTGAAGCTTTCTTT. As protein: CASSGGIRGAEAFF. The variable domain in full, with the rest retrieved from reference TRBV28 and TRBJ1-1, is DVKVTQSSRYLVKRTGEKVFLECVQDMDHENMFWYRQDPGLGLRLIYFSYDVKMKEKGDIPEGYSVSREKKERFSLILESASTNQTSMYLCASSGGIRGAEAFFGQGTRLTVV.

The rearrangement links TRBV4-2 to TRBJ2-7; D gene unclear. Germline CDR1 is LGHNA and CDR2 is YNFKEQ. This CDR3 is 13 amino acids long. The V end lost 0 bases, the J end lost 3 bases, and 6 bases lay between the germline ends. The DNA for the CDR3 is TGTGCCAGCAGCCAAGACTATTTCTACGAGCAGTACTTC. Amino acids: CASSQDYFYEQYF.

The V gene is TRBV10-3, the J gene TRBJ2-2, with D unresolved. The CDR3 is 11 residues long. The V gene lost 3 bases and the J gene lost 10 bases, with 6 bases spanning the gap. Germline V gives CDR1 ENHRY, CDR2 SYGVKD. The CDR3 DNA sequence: TGTGCCATCAGTGACCAGTCGGAGCTGTTTTTT. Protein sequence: CAISDQSELFF.

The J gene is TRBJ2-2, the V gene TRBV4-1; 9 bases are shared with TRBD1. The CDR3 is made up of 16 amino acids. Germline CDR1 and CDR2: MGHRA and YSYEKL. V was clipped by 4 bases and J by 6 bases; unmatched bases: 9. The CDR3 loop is CASSLKRDRVPGELFF. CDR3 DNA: TGCGCCAGCAGCCTCAAAAGGGACAGGGTGCCCGGGGAGCTGTTTTTT.

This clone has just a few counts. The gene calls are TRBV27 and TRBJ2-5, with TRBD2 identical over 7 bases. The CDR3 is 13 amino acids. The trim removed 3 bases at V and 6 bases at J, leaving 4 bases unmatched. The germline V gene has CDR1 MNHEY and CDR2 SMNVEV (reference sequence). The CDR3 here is CASSFAGAQTQYF. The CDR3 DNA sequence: TGTGCCAGCAGTTTCGCGGGAGCGCAGACCCAGTACTTC.

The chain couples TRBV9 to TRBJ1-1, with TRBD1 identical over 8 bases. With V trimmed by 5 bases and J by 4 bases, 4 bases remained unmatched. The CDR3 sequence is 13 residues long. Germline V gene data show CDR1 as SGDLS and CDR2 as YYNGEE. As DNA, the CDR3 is TGTGCCAGCAGACCCACAGGGGGCACTGAAGCTTTCTTT. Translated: CASRPTGGTEAFF.

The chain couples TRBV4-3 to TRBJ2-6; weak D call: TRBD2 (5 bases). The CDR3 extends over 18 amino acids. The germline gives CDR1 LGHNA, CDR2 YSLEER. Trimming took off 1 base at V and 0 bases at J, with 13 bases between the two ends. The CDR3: CASSQVVAGGSGANVLTF. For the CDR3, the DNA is TGCGCCAGCAGCCAAGTGGTCGCGGGTGGCTCTGGGGCCAACGTCCTGACTTTC.

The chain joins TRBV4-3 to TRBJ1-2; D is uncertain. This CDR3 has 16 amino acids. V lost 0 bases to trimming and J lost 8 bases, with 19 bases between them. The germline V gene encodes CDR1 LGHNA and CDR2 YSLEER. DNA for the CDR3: TGCGCCAGCAGCCAAGAGTATGGCGCCGGGTACGGGGGCTACACCTTC. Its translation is CASSQEYGAGYGGYTF.

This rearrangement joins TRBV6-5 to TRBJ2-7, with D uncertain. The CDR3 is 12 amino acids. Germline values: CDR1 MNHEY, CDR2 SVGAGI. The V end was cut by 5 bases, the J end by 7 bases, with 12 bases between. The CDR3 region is CASSTTRREQYF. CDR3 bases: TGTGCCAGCAGTACAACACGGCGGGAGCAGTACTTC.

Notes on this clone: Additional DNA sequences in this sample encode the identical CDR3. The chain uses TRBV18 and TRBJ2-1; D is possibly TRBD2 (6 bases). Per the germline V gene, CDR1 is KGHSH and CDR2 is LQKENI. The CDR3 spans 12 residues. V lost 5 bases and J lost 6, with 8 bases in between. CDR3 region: CASSGGANEQFF. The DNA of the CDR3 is TGTGCCAGCTCAGGCGGGGCCAATGAGCAGTTCTTC.

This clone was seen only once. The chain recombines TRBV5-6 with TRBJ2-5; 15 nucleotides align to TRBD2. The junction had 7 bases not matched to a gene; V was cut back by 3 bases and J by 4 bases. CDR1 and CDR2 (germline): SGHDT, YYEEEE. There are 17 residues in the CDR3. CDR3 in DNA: TGTGCCAGCAGCTCCCGAGGACTAGCGGGAGGGCCAGAGACCCAGTACTTC. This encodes CASSSRGLAGGPETQYF.